Listed below are T cell receptor beta chains from one sample, sequenced in a study of T cell responses to AZD1222 COVID-19 vaccine. Assay used: immunoSEQ multiplex PCR; TCRdb lists only in-frame clones, some missing. The sample has 150,000 or so clones; more than 85% are singletons. The sequencing here drew on peripheral blood, taken on day 0 of AZD1222 vaccination. These receptors were taken from an adult in good health. The CDR3 runs from the conserved cysteine through the conserved F or W. A clone size is listed for some rows: how often the clone was seen (once, few, many), or a class if it is expanded.

CDR3 protein,J gene,clone size,V gene
CAISSGQGGSANYGYTF,TRBJ1-2,NA,TRBV10-3
CASSQDVASGEDTQYF,TRBJ2-3,NA,TRBV4-3
CASRERGGAGGNQPQHF,TRBJ1-5,NA,TRBV2
CASSLAQTSGRYNEQFF,TRBJ2-1,few,TRBV7-9
CASSPPGQGPYEQYF,TRBJ2-7,NA,TRBV7-2
CASSIDPYGYTF,TRBJ1-2,NA,TRBV19
CASSFYSKEETQYF,TRBJ2-5,NA,TRBV7-2
CSVTQDGYEQYF,TRBJ2-7,NA,TRBV29-1
CASSLFSGELFF,TRBJ2-2,NA,TRBV12-3/TRBV12-4
CASSMSAGANVLTF,TRBJ2-6,NA,TRBV3-1/TRBV3-2
CATSAAGGGQPQHF,TRBJ1-5,NA,TRBV24-1
CASSVGGTGNTGELFF,TRBJ2-2,NA,TRBV9
CASSQGEAFF,TRBJ1-1,NA,TRBV18
CASSLTAATNEKLFF,TRBJ1-4,NA,TRBV5-1
CASSSGRGLAGDRGERNEQFF,TRBJ2-1,NA,TRBV5-1
CASSPGGARRDTQYF,TRBJ2-3,NA,TRBV7-9
CASSFGTSGVPYEQYF,TRBJ2-7,NA,TRBV7-9
CASSLDRGNTEAFF,TRBJ1-1,NA,TRBV7-2
CASSRWTGGDLDTEAFF,TRBJ1-1,once,TRBV23-1
CSVTKGLLAGGLDSDTQYF,TRBJ2-3,NA,TRBV29-1
CASKEFSNQPQHF,TRBJ1-5,NA,TRBV2